Listed below are T cell receptor beta chains from one sample, sequenced in a study of cytomegalovirus exposure and HLA in healthy donors. The data were produced by immunoSEQ multiplex PCR, yet TCRdb's version contains in-frame clones alone and is incomplete. Here the sample spans approximately 200,000 clones, 70% to 85% being singletons. Sequencing was done on a sample of PBMCs. Receptors were obtained from a boy between 2 and 15 years old in good health and CMV-seronegative. The CDR3 runs from the conserved cysteine through the conserved F or W. A D gene is named only where the DNA matches it firmly. Clone size is not always given. Where it is, it says once, few, many or a class for expanded clones.

v_gene	d_gene	abundance	j_gene	CDR3nt	CDR3aa
TRBV4-1	TRBD2	once	TRBJ2-7	TGCGCCAGCAGCCAAGGCTTTAGGACTAGCGGTTCCTACGAGCAGTACTTC	CASSQGFRTSGSYEQYF
TRBV11-1	TRBD1	-	TRBJ1-2	TGTGCCAGCAGCTTAAGACAGGGCCGGGTAGGCTACACCTTC	CASSLRQGRVGYTF
TRBV7-2	-	-	TRBJ1-1	TGTGCCAGCAGCAGACAGAACACTGAAGCTTTCTTT	CASSRQNTEAFF
TRBV10-3	TRBD1	-	TRBJ1-6	TGTGCCATCAGTGAGAGACAGGGGAATTCACCCCTCCACTTT	CAISERQGNSPLHF
TRBV7-6	TRBD1	-	TRBJ2-7	TGTGCCAGCAGCTTAGGGGACAGGGAGCCCTACGAGCAGTACTTC	CASSLGDREPYEQYF
TRBV5-1	TRBD1	few	TRBJ2-3	TGCGCCAGCGGGGACAGGGTTACAGATACGCAGTATTTT	CASGDRVTDTQYF
TRBV5-4	-	-	TRBJ1-1	TGTGCCAGCAGCTTGGATTCGACTGAAGCTTTCTTT	CASSLDSTEAFF
TRBV2	-	-	TRBJ1-2	TGTGCCAGCAGTGCGCTCCGGGGGGACTATGGCTACACCTTC	CASSALRGDYGYTF
TRBV19	TRBD1	-	TRBJ1-5	TGTGCCAGTAGTATAGGCAGGGGGCATTTTAAGCCCCAGCATTTT	CASSIGRGHFKPQHF
TRBV15	TRBD2	-	TRBJ2-3	TGTGCCACCAGCCGCGGACTAGCGGGGGGCACAGATACGCAGTATTTT	CATSRGLAGGTDTQYF
TRBV4-2	TRBD2	-	TRBJ2-3	TGTGCCAGCAGCCGAGCTCCGGGACTAGCGGGCCCAGATACGCAGTATTTT	CASSRAPGLAGPDTQYF
TRBV27	-	once	TRBJ1-1	TGTGCCAGCCGGGTGACGGTTAGCACTGAAGCTTTCTTT	CASRVTVSTEAFF
TRBV7-9	TRBD2	-	TRBJ2-1	TGTGCCAGCAGCTTAGGTCGGGGGGCCTACAATGAGCAGTTCTTC	CASSLGRGAYNEQFF
TRBV18	-	-	TRBJ1-3	TGTGCCAGCTCACCCGACAGAGAAATTTCTGGAAACACCATATATTTT	CASSPDREISGNTIYF
TRBV19	-	-	TRBJ1-3	TGTGCCAGTAGTTTACCCTTTTCGGCAGGTCGGATAAACACCATATATTTT	CASSLPFSAGRINTIYF
TRBV5-6	TRBD1	-	TRBJ1-6	TGTGCCAGCAGCCCAGACAGGGGCGGTTCACCCCTCCACTTT	CASSPDRGGSPLHF
TRBV5-5	-	-	TRBJ1-5	TGTGCCAGCAGCCTGGGCCTAGGTGGGCAGCCCCAGCATTTT	CASSLGLGGQPQHF
TRBV19	-	-	TRBJ2-3	TGTGCCAGTAATATGAGCCTGGATACGCAGTATTTT	CASNMSLDTQYF
TRBV4-3	TRBD2	-	TRBJ2-1	TGCGCCAGCAGCCAAGATCAGTGGCGGGGGGCGGGAAATGAGCAGTTCTTC	CASSQDQWRGAGNEQFF
TRBV19	-	-	TRBJ1-5	TGTGCCAGTAGTACCAGGGGTCAGCCCCAGCATTTT	CASSTRGQPQHF
TRBV7-8	TRBD2	-	TRBJ2-1	TGTGCCAGCAGCCGAACTAGCGGGGGTTACAATGAGCAGTTCTTC	CASSRTSGGYNEQFF
TRBV6-5	TRBD1	few	TRBJ2-2	TGTGCCAGCAGGTTGAAACAGGGGGCAACCGGGGAGCTGTTTTTT	CASRLKQGATGELFF
TRBV6-1	-	-	TRBJ1-5	TGTGCCAGCAGTGCCAGCAGGGGTAGCAATCAGCCCCAGCATTTT	CASSASRGSNQPQHF
TRBV5-4	-	-	TRBJ1-1	TGTGCCAGCAGTTCCGGACAGAACACTGAAGCTTTCTTT	CASSSGQNTEAFF
TRBV27	TRBD2	once	TRBJ2-7	TGTGCCAGCAGTTCCCCGAACAGGGCGGGGGGTTCCTACGAGCAGTACTTC	CASSSPNRAGGSYEQYF
TRBV9	TRBD2	-	TRBJ2-3	TGTGCCAGCAACCCTAGCGGAAGCACAGATACGCAGTATTTT	CASNPSGSTDTQYF
TRBV7-2	-	-	TRBJ2-3	TGTGCCAGCAGCTCAAGACAAGGGGGGGCAGATACGCAGTATTTT	CASSSRQGGADTQYF
TRBV18	TRBD1	-	TRBJ1-2	TGTGCCAGCTCACCACAGGACAGGGTACACGGCTACACCTTC	CASSPQDRVHGYTF
TRBV5-7	TRBD1	-	TRBJ1-5	TGTGCCAGCAGCTTGGGTAACAGGGGGAATCAGCCCCAGCATTTT	CASSLGNRGNQPQHF